The 14 T cell receptor beta chains given below trace back to one sample, sequenced in a study of blood T cell repertoires in COVID-19. Produced via immunoSEQ multiplex PCR; TCRdb's table is partial and in-frame only. The sample holds 200,000 or so clones, less than 90% seen once. Material for sequencing was peripheral blood. These receptors originate from a woman aged 70-85 years with acute or convalescent COVID-19.

The chain joins TRBV18 to TRBJ2-3; the match to TRBD2 covers 9 bases. Germline V lookup: CDR1 KGHSH, CDR2 LQKENI. The CDR3 has 15 residues. V dropped 3 bases and J dropped 4; count of bases not matched to a gene: 5. CDR3 protein: CASSPSGTSPDTQYF. The CDR3 region has the DNA TGTGCCAGCTCACCGTCCGGGACTAGCCCAGATACGCAGTATTTT.

The V call is TRBV19, the J call TRBJ2-7; D remains unclear. V shed 0 bases and J shed 4 bases, with 13 bases lying between them. The germline CDR1 and CDR2 sequences are LNHDA and SQIVND (reference sequence). The CDR3 totals 15 residues. The CDR3, as DNA: TGTGCCAGTAGTATAGAAGCCTTCTCATCATACGAGCAGTACTTC. Protein product: CASSIEAFSSYEQYF. The full variable domain, rest sourced from reference TRBV19 and TRBJ2-7, is DGGITQSPKYLFRKEGQNVTLSCEQNLNHDAMYWYRQDPGQGLRLIYYSQIVNDFQKGDIAEGYSVSREKKESFPLTVTSAQKNPTAFYLCASSIEAFSSYEQYFGPGTRLTVT.

The V gene is TRBV10-3, the J gene TRBJ1-6; D is possibly TRBD1 (5 bases). Trimming took off 2 bases at V and 10 bases at J, with 12 bases between the two ends. In germline, CDR1 is ENHRY, CDR2 SYGVKD. The length of the CDR3 is 14 residues. CDR3 DNA: TGTGCCATCAGTGAGAGGCAGGGAATATCACCCCTCCACTTT. This sequence encodes CAISERQGISPLHF.

The J gene is TRBJ2-2, the V gene TRBV7-3; D is ambiguous. The CDR3 has 13 amino acids. The V end lost 5 bases, the J end lost 1 base, and 5 bases lay between the germline ends. Germline V gene lookup returns CDR1 SGHTA and CDR2 FQGTGA. This chain's CDR3 is CASSRRNTGELFF. DNA of the CDR3: TGTGCCAGCAGCCGGAGGAACACCGGGGAGCTGTTTTTT.

The chain combines TRBV5-1 with TRBJ2-5; unclear D gene. Germline CDR1 SGHRS, CDR2 YFSETQ. The CDR3 contains 14 residues. The V gene lost 2 bases and the J gene lost 7 bases, with 15 bases spanning the gap. CDR3 sequence: CASSLEANGVTQYF. The DNA of the CDR3 is TGCGCCAGCAGCTTAGAGGCGAACGGAGTGACCCAGTACTTC.

The V and J genes are TRBV6-6 and TRBJ1-2; TRBD1 agrees at 7 bases. The CDR3 extends over 13 amino acids. CDR1 MNHNY and CDR2 SVGAGI come from the germline V gene (reference sequence). The V segment lost 4 bases and the J segment 4 bases; nucleotides outside the gene matches: 3. CDR3 bases: TGTGCCAGCAGTTGGGACAGCAGCTATGGCTACACCTTC. It codes for CASSWDSSYGYTF.

The chain combines TRBV18 with TRBJ1-2; D is undetermined. The CDR3 covers 14 residues. The V end was cut by 2 bases, the J end by 2 bases, with 9 bases between. Germline CDR1 reads KGHSH; CDR2 reads LQKENI. For the CDR3, the DNA is TGTGCCAGCTCACCAGGGAGAAGAAACTATGGCTACACCTTC. It specifies CASSPGRRNYGYTF.

The rearrangement joins TRBV2 to TRBJ1-4, with D perhaps TRBD1 (6 bases). The V end lost 8 bases, the J end lost 8 bases, and 21 bases lay between the germline ends. Germline V gene lookup returns CDR1 SNHLY and CDR2 FYNNEI. The CDR3 covers 15 residues. The chain's CDR3 is CASSPGTGPGEKLFF. In nucleotides, the CDR3 is TGTGCCAGCTCCCCGGGCACAGGGCCGGGGGAAAAACTGTTTTTT.

This clone was recorded only once. The rearrangement uses TRBV29-1 and TRBJ2-2; D ambiguous. Trimming shortened V by 0 bases and J by 4 bases, and 9 bases separated the two germline ends. The germline gives CDR1 SQVTM, CDR2 ANQGSEA. The CDR3 has 14 amino acids. In DNA, the CDR3 is TGCAGCGTTGAAGATTCGCGGTTCACCGGGGAGCTGTTTTTT. As protein: CSVEDSRFTGELFF.

This clone was counted a few times. The V and J genes are TRBV5-1 and TRBJ2-5, with D uncertain. This CDR3 comprises 15 residues. Germline V gives CDR1 SGHRS, CDR2 YFSETQ. Trimming pared 0 bases from V and 1 base from J, leaving 10 bases between. The CDR3 sequence: CASSLEWRIQETQYF. Here the CDR3 DNA reads TGCGCCAGCAGCTTGGAATGGCGGATCCAAGAGACCCAGTACTTC. Supplemented by reference TRBV5-1 and TRBJ2-5, the full variable domain reads KAGVTQTPRYLIKTRGQQVTLSCSPISGHRSVSWYQQTPGQGLQFLFEYFSETQRNKGNFPGRFSGRQFSNSRSEMNVSTLELGDSALYLCASSLEWRIQETQYFGPGTRLLVL.

This chain connects TRBV5-1 to TRBJ1-2; 8 positions match TRBD1. After removal of 3 bases from V and 4 bases from J, the junction contained 8 bases not matched to a gene. The CDR3 runs to 15 residues. The germline V gene has CDR1 SGHRS and CDR2 YFSETQ. The DNA for the CDR3 is TGCGCCAGCAGCTCGCGCGGACAGGGACTCTATGGCTACACCTTC. Translated: CASSSRGQGLYGYTF.

The chain is built from TRBV5-1 and TRBJ2-5; D gene ambiguous. V lost 0 bases and J 4 bases, leaving 7 bases between the germline ends. This CDR3 has 13 residues. Germline CDR1 is SGHRS and CDR2 is YFSETQ. The CDR3 is CASSLGARETQYF. CDR3 DNA: TGCGCCAGCAGCTTGGGGGCCCGAGAGACCCAGTACTTC.

The chain combines TRBV7-9 with TRBJ1-4; 7 bases are shared with TRBD1. Germline values: CDR1 SEHNR, CDR2 FQNEAQ (reference sequence). CDR3 size: 14 residues. V shed 3 bases, J shed 8 bases, and the junction held 6 bases outside the gene matches. CDR3 nucleotide sequence: TGTGCCAGCAGCTTGACAGGGCTGGGGGAAAAACTGTTTTTT. It yields the protein CASSLTGLGEKLFF.

The gene calls are TRBV28 and TRBJ1-2; TRBD1 matches 11 bases. This CDR3 is built from 16 residues. The germline V gene encodes CDR1 MDHEN and CDR2 SYDVKM. J was trimmed by 2 bases and V by 10 bases; bases with no gene match: 12. The CDR3 sequence is CATFLFGQGANYGYTF. The DNA for the CDR3 is TGTGCCACCTTTTTGTTTGGACAGGGGGCAAACTATGGCTACACCTTC.